The T cell receptor (beta chain) under discussion was sequenced for a study of cytomegalovirus exposure and HLA in healthy donors. General study points: HLA alleles showed associations with some 17,000 TCR beta sequences in a later analysis, at a 0.05 false discovery rate. Per a prior analysis, the majority of TCR beta V segments were productive roughly 87% or roughly 30% of the time. In a later analysis, common viral pathogens appeared linked to several of the most significant clusters.

Germline V gene sequence: CDR1 ENHRY, CDR2 SYGVKD. With V trimmed by 4 bases and J by 7 bases, 6 bases remained unmatched. This CDR3 has 14 residues. Notes on this clone: The antigen remains undetermined.

PCR amplification relied on 60 Vbeta primers (plus 13 Jbeta primers). The method was immunoSEQ multiplex PCR; TCRdb's version includes in-frame clones alone and lacks a portion of them. The table records fewer than 200,000 clones, around 80% of them present only once. Healthy bone marrow donors supplied every sample. The sample consisted of PBMCs. The V and J genes are TRBV10-3 and TRBJ1-1; 10 nucleotides match TRBD1. This TCR came from a woman in her 50s in good health and CMV-seropositive. CDR3 sequence (DNA): TGTGCCATCAGTGTGGGGACAGGGGTTGTTGAAGCTTTCTTT. Its translation is CAISVGTGVVEAFF.